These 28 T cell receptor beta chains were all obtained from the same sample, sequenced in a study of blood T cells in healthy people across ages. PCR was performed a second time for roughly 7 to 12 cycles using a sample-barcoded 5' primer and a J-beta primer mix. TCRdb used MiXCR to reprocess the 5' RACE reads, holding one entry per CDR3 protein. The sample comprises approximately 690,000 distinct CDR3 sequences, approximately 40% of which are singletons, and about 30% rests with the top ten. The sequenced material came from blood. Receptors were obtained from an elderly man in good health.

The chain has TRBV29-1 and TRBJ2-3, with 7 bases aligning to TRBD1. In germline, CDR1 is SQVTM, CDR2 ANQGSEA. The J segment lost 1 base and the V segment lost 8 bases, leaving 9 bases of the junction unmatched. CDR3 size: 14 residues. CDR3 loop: CSFSGGVGTDTQYF. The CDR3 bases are TGCAGCTTCTCAGGGGGTGTTGGCACAGATACGCAGTATTTT.

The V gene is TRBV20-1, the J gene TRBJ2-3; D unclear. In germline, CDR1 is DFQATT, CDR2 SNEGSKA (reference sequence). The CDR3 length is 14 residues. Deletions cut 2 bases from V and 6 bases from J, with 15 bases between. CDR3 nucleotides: TGCAGTGCTAGACCTCTACCCAGCGCTGATACGCAGTATTTT. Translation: CSARPLPSADTQYF.

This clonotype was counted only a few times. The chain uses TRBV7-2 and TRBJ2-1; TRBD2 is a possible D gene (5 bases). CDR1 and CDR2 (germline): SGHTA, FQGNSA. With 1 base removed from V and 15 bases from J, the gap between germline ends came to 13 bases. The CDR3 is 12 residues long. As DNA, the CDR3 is TGTGCCAGCAGCTTAGAACTAGGCCCCAGGTTCTTC. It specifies CASSLELGPRFF.

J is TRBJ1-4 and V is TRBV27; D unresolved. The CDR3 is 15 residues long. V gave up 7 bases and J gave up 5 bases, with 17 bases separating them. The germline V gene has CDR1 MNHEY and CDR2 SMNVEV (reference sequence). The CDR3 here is CASTSFGNPNEKLFF. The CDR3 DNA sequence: TGTGCCAGCACCTCCTTCGGAAACCCCAATGAAAAACTGTTTTTT.

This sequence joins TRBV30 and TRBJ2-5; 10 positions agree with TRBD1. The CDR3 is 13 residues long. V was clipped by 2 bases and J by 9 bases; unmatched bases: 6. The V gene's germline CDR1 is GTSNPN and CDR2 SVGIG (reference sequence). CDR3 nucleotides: TGTGCCTGGAGTCCAGACAGGGGGCAGGCCCAGTACTTC. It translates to CAWSPDRGQAQYF.

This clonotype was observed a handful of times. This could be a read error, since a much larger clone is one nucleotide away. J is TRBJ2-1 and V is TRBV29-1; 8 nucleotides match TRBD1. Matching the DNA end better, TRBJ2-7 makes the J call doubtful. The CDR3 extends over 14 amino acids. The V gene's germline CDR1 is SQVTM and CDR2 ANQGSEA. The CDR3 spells CSVRHRGVYNEQYF. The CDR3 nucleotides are TGCAGCGTCCGACACAGGGGGGTCTACAATGAGCAGTACTTC.

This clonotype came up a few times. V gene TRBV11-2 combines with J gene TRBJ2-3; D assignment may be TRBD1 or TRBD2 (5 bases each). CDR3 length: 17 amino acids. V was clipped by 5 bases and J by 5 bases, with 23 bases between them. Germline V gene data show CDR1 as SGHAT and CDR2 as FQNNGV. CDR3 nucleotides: TGTGCCAGCAGCCCGGTGGGGCGTGGGAGAGGGAGAGATACGCAGTATTTT. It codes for CASSPVGRGRGRDTQYF.

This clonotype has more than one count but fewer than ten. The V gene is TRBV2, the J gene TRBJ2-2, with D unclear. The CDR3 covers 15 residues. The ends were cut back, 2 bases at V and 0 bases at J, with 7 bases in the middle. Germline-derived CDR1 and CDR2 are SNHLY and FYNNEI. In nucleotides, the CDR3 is TGTGCCAGCAGTGAAAAACAACCGAACACCGGGGAGCTGTTTTTT. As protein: CASSEKQPNTGELFF.

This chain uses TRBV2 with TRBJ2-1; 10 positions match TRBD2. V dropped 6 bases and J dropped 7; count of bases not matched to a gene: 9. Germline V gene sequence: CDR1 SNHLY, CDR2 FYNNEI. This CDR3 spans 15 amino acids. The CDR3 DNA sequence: TGTGCCAGCAGACCCGGGACTAGCGAAAGTAATGAGCAGTTCTTC. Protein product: CASRPGTSESNEQFF.

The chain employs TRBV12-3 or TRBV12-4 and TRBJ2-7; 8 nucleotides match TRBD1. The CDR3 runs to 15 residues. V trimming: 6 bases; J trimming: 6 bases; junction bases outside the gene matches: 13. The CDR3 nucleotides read TGTGCCAGCAGGTTCCAAATCGACAGGGGTGGCGAGCAGTACTTC. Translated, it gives CASRFQIDRGGEQYF.

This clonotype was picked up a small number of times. DNA of the CDR3: TGCAGCGTCTTAGGGACAGGGATAAAAGGAGAGACCCAGTACTTC. It encodes CSVLGTGIKGETQYF. This rearrangement joins TRBV29-1 to TRBJ2-5, with TRBD1 matching 9 bases. The CDR3 is 15 residues long. Germline lookup yields CDR1 SQVTM and CDR2 ANQGSEA. V lost 6 bases, J lost 4 bases, and 12 bases stayed unmatched.

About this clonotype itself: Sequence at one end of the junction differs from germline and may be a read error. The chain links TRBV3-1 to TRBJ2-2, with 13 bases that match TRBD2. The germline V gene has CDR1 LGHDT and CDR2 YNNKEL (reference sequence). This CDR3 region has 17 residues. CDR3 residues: CTSTQRTSGGNTGELFF. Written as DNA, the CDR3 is TGTACCAGCACCCAGCGGACTAGCGGGGGAAACACCGGGGAGCTGTTTTTT.

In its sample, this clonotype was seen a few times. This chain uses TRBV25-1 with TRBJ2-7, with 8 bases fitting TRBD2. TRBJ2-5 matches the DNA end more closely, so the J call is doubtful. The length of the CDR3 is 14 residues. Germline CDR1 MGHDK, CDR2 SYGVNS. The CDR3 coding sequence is TGTGCCAGCCAATCAGCGGGAGCGAGAGAGACCCAGTACTTC. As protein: CASQSAGARETQYF.

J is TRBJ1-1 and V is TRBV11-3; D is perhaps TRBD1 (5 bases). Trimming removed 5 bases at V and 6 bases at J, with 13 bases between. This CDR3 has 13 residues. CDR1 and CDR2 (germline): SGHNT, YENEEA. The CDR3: CASSQGGEAEAFF. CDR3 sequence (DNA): TGTGCCAGCAGCCAGGGAGGGGAGGCTGAAGCTTTCTTT.

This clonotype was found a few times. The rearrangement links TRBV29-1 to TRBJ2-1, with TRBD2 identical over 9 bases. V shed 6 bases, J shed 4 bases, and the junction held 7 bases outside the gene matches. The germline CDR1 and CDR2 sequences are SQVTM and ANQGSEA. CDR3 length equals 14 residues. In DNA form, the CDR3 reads TGCAGCGTAATAGCGGGAGTATGGTACAATGAGCAGTTCTTC. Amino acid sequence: CSVIAGVWYNEQFF.

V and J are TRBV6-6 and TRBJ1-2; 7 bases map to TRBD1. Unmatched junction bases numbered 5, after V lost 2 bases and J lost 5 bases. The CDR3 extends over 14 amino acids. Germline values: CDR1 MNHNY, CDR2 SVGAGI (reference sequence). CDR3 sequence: CASSYGGGPYGYTF. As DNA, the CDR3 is TGTGCCAGCAGTTACGGAGGGGGCCCTTATGGCTACACCTTC.

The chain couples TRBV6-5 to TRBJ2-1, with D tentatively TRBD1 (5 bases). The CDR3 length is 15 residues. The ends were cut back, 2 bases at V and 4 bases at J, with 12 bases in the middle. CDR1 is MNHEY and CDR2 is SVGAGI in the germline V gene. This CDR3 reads CASSYVQGDYNEQFF. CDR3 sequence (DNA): TGTGCCAGCAGTTACGTTCAGGGTGATTACAATGAGCAGTTCTTC.

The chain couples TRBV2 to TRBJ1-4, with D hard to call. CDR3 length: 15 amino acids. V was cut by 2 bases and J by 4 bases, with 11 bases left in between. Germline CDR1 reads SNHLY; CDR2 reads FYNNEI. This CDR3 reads CASSEMGRLNEKLFF. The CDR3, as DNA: TGTGCCAGCAGTGAAATGGGCAGACTTAATGAAAAACTGTTTTTT. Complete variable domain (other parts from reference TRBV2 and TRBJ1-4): EPEVTQTPSHQVTQMGQEVILRCVPISNHLYFYWYRQILGQKVEFLVSFYNNEISEKSEIFDDQFSVERPDGSNFTLKIRSTKLEDSAMYFCASSEMGRLNEKLFFGSGTQLSVL.

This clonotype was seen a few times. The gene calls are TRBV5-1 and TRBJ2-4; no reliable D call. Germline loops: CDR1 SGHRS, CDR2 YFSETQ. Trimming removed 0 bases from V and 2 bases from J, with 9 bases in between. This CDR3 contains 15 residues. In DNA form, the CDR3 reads TGCGCCAGCAGCTTGGCTCTCGGGTCCAAAAACATTCAGTACTTC. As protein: CASSLALGSKNIQYF.

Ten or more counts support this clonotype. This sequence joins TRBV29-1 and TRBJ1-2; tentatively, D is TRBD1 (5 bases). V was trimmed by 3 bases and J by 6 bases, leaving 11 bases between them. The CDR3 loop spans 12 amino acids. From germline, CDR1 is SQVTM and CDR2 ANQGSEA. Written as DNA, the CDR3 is TGCAGCGTTGACCGGCAGGGAAATGGCTACACCTTC. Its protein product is CSVDRQGNGYTF.

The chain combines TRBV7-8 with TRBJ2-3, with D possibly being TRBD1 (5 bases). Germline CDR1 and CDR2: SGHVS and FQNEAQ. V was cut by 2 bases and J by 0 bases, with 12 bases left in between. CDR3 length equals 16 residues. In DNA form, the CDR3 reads TGTGCCAGCAGCTTAACAGGAGAAATCAGCACAGATACGCAGTATTTT. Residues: CASSLTGEISTDTQYF.

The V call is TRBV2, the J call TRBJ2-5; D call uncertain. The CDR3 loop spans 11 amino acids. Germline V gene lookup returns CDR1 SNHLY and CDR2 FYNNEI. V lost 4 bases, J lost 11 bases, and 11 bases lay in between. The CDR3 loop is CASSGPRRQYF. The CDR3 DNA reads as TGTGCCAGCAGTGGTCCCAGGAGACAGTACTTC.

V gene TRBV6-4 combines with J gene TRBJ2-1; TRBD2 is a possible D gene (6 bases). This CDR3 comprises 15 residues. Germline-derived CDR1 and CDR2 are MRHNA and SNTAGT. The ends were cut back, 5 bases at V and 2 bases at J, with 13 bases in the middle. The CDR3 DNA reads TGTGCCAGCAGTAGGGCCCCGGGAGCCTACAATGAGCAGTTCTTC. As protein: CASSRAPGAYNEQFF.

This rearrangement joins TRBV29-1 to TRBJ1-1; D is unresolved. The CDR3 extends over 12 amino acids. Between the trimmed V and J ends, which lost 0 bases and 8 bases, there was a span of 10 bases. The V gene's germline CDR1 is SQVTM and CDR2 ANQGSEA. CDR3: CSVEDRAGEAFF. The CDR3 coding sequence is TGCAGCGTTGAAGATCGGGCAGGCGAAGCTTTCTTT.

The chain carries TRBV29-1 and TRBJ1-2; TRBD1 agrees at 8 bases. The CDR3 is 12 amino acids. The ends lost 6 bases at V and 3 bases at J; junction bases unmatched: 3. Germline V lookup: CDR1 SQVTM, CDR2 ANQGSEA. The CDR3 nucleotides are TGCAGCGTAACGACAGGGGACTATGGCTACACCTTC. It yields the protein CSVTTGDYGYTF.

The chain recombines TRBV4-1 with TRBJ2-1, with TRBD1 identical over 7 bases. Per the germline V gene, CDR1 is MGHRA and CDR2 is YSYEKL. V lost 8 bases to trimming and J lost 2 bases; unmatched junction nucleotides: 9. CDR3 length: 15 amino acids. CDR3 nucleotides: TGCGCCAGCGGGAAGGGACAGAGTCCCTACAATGAGCAGTTCTTC. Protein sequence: CASGKGQSPYNEQFF.

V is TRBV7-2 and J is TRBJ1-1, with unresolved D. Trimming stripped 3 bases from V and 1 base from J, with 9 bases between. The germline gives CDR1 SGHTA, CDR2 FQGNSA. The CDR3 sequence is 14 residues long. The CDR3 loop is CASSLSNANTEAFF. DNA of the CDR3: TGTGCCAGCAGCTTGAGTAATGCGAACACTGAAGCTTTCTTT.

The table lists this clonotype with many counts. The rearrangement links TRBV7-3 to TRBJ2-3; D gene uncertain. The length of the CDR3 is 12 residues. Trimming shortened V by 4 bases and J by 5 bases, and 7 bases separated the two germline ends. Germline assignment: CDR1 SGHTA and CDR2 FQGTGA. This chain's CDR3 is CASSSNLDTQYF. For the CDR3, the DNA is TGTGCCAGCAGCTCCAATTTAGATACGCAGTATTTT.